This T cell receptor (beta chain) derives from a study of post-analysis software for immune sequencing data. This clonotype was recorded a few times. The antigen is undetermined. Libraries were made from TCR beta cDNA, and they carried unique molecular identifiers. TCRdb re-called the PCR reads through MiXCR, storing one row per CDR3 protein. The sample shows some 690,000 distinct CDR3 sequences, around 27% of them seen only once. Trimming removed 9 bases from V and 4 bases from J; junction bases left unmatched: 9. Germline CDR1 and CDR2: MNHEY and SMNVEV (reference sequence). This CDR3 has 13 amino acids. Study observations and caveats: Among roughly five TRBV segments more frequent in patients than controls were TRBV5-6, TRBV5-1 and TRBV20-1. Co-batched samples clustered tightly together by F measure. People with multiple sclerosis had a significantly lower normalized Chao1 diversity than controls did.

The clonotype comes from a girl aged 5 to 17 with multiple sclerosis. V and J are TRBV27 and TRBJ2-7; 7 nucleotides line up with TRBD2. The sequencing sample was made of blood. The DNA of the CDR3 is TGTGCCAGTCATGGGCTAGCGGCATACGAGCAGTACTTC. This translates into CASHGLAAYEQYF.